This TCR beta chain was captured in a study of early T cells in non-severe SARS-CoV-2 infection. Background on the study: The study sequenced bulk RNA from unsorted whole blood, with chains unpaired. Study-wide results and limits: Matches to VDJdb favored anti-spike CD8 responses and missed private and CD4 specificities.

In the library, individual cDNA molecules carried attached unique molecular identifiers. TCRdb reprocessed the 5' RACE reads via MiXCR and lists one record per CDR3 protein. This table holds around 82,000 distinct CDR3 sequences, roughly 12% found once. The germline V gene has CDR1 SGHRS and CDR2 YFSETQ. The CDR3 spans 15 residues. The V end was cut by 2 bases, the J end by 1 base, with 7 bases between. This clonotype was counted only a few times. Its antigen remains unidentified. Sequenced material: whole blood. This TCR came from an adult who was a healthcare worker with PCR-confirmed SARS-CoV-2 infection or an uninfected control (not recorded which). V and J are TRBV5-1 and TRBJ2-6; no definite D call. In DNA form, the CDR3 reads TGCGCCAGCAGCTTAACACAATCTGGGGCCAACGTCCTGACTTTC. It specifies CASSLTQSGANVLTF. The complete variable domain, with remaining parts taken from reference TRBV5-1 and TRBJ2-6, reads KAGVTQTPRYLIKTRGQQVTLSCSPISGHRSVSWYQQTPGQGLQFLFEYFSETQRNKGNFPGRFSGRQFSNSRSEMNVSTLELGDSALYLCASSLTQSGANVLTFGAGSRLTVL.